A single sample is the source of the 5 T cell receptor beta chains below, sequenced in a study of post-analysis software for immune sequencing data. General study points: Patients carried four or five TRBV segments more frequently than controls did, and TRBV5-6, TRBV5-1 and TRBV20-1 were among them.

The antigens these receptors bind are not known. Unique molecular identifiers were present in the TCR beta cDNA libraries. TCRdb re-called the PCR reads with MiXCR, one entry per CDR3 protein. This sample has hundreds of thousands of distinct CDR3 sequences; about 53% occur once, and the top ten carry 4.6%. The specimen was blood. The source of these receptors is a girl aged 5-17 years with multiple sclerosis.

V usage is TRBV12-3 or TRBV12-4 and J usage is TRBJ2-3, with 7 nucleotides matching TRBD2. Trimming removed 6 bases from V and 2 bases from J; junction bases left unmatched: 8. This CDR3 spans 15 amino acids. CDR3 DNA: TGTGCCAGCAGCTTCTCGACTAGCCTCACAGATACGCAGTATTTT. It is translated as CASSFSTSLTDTQYF.

The CDR3 bases are TGCAGCGTTGAATCCGCACTAGAAGATGGCTACACCTTC. As protein: CSVESALEDGYTF. The chain couples TRBV29-1 to TRBJ1-2; D remains ambiguous. Trimming removed 2 bases at V and 6 bases at J, with 13 bases between. This CDR3 region has 13 residues. The V gene's germline CDR1 is SQVTM and CDR2 ANQGSEA.

The rearrangement uses TRBV20-1 and TRBJ1-2; D not resolved. CDR1 and CDR2 from the germline V gene are DFQATT and SNEGSKA (reference sequence). V lost 0 bases, J lost 5 bases, and 10 bases lay in between. The CDR3 extends over 13 amino acids. CDR3 amino acids: CSARESARYGYTF. The CDR3 region has the DNA TGCAGTGCTAGAGAGTCGGCTAGATATGGCTACACCTTC.

This chain uses TRBV28 with TRBJ2-3; D is uncertain. The CDR3 sequence is 13 residues long. In germline, CDR1 is MDHEN, CDR2 SYDVKM. The ends were cut back, 9 bases at V and 2 bases at J, with 12 bases in the middle. CDR3 nucleotide sequence: TGTGCCAGTCGTGGGTGGTACACAGATACGCAGTATTTT. This sequence encodes CASRGWYTDTQYF.

The chain employs TRBV11-1 and TRBJ2-5; D is uncertain. The germline V gene encodes CDR1 SGHAT and CDR2 FQDESV (reference sequence). The CDR3 sequence is 18 residues long. The V and J ends lost 0 bases and 5 bases respectively, with 22 bases between them. The CDR3 is CASSLAGRAATHSETQYF. CDR3 bases: TGTGCCAGCAGCTTAGCGGGAAGGGCGGCGACGCACTCCGAGACCCAGTACTTC.